Below, 14 T cell receptor beta chains from the same sample are listed, as sequenced in a study of OX40 agonist ivuxolimab in advanced cancers. Profiling relied on immunoSEQ multiplex PCR, and the TCRdb table lists in-frame clones only, not all of them. The table lists over 100,000 clones, roughly nine tenths of them singletons. This material consisted of CD4+ or CD8+ T cells sorted from blood, taken in a trial of the OX40 agonist ivuxolimab. The receptors stem from an adult with an advanced solid tumor such as melanoma, head and neck, liver or kidney cancer.

This chain uses TRBV18 with TRBJ2-5, with D possibly TRBD2 on 5 matching bases. V was shortened by 3 bases and J by 1 base, with 12 bases between the two germline ends. The CDR3 length is 15 residues. The germline V gene encodes CDR1 KGHSH and CDR2 LQKENI. The CDR3 region is CASSPRSGRQETQYF. The DNA for the CDR3 is TGTGCCAGCTCACCCAGAAGCGGCCGCCAAGAGACCCAGTACTTC.

This chain uses TRBV7-2 with TRBJ2-1, with 10 bases matching TRBD2. Trimming cost V 4 bases and J 3 bases; bases outside gene matches: 6. The CDR3 has 16 amino acids. CDR1 is SGHTA and CDR2 is FQGNSA in the germline V gene. As DNA, the CDR3 is TGTGCCAGCAGCTCCCTGACTAGCGGGCACTACAATGAGCAGTTCTTC. Amino acids: CASSSLTSGHYNEQFF.

The chain employs TRBV5-1 and TRBJ2-3, with TRBD2 matching over 9 bases. V was clipped by 4 bases and J by 3 bases; unmatched bases: 9. The CDR3 covers 16 residues. Per germline, CDR1 SGHRS and CDR2 YFSETQ. CDR3 nucleotides: TGCGCCAGCAGCCCCCCCTCTAGCGGGGTTACAGATACGCAGTATTTT. This sequence encodes CASSPPSSGVTDTQYF. Full variable domain (rest looked up from reference TRBV5-1 and TRBJ2-3): KAGVTQTPRYLIKTRGQQVTLSCSPISGHRSVSWYQQTPGQGLQFLFEYFSETQRNKGNFPGRFSGRQFSNSRSEMNVSTLELGDSALYLCASSPPSSGVTDTQYFGPGTRLTVL.

The chain is built from TRBV6-5 and TRBJ2-3, with 7 bases identical to TRBD2. There are 14 residues in the CDR3. Per germline, CDR1 MNHEY and CDR2 SVGAGI. V shed 6 bases, J shed 2 bases, and the junction held 5 bases outside the gene matches. The CDR3 is CASSPGLHTDTQYF. The CDR3 coding sequence is TGTGCCAGCAGCCCGGGACTACACACAGATACGCAGTATTTT.

V usage is TRBV27 and J usage is TRBJ2-5; D gene unclear. The CDR3 is 11 residues long. The V and J ends lost 9 bases and 9 bases respectively, with 14 bases between them. CDR1 and CDR2 from the germline V gene are MNHEY and SMNVEV (reference sequence). CDR3 sequence reads: CASDPRPAQYF. In nucleotides, the CDR3 is TGTGCCAGTGACCCCCGCCCGGCCCAGTACTTC.

The chain recombines TRBV11-2 with TRBJ1-1; TRBD1 might be the D (6 bases). Trimming removed 4 bases from V and 1 base from J, with 10 bases in between. Germline V gene data show CDR1 as SGHAT and CDR2 as FQNNGV. The CDR3 is 14 amino acids. The CDR3 bases are TGTGCCAGCAGCTGGGGGGGCTCGAACACTGAAGCTTTCTTT. Amino acid sequence: CASSWGGSNTEAFF.

The chain has TRBV9 and TRBJ2-7; D may be TRBD1 (6 bases). CDR1 SGDLS and CDR2 YYNGEE come from the germline V gene. V was pared by 0 bases and J by 3 bases, with 13 bases between. The CDR3 loop spans 15 amino acids. The CDR3 here is CASSVAPGERYEQYF. As DNA, the CDR3 is TGTGCCAGCAGCGTAGCTCCAGGGGAGCGCTACGAGCAGTACTTC.

This clone was seen only once. The chain combines TRBV2 with TRBJ1-2; D gene unclear. This CDR3 region has 13 residues. With 3 bases removed from V and 0 bases from J, the gap between germline ends came to 5 bases. Germline lookup yields CDR1 SNHLY and CDR2 FYNNEI. CDR3 sequence (DNA): TGTGCCAGCAGTGACAGCTCTAACTATGGCTACACCTTC. Its translation: CASSDSSNYGYTF.

CDR3 nucleotides: TGCGCCAGCAGCCAAGACAGGACAGTGACTTATAATTCACCCCTCCACTTT. Its protein is CASSQDRTVTYNSPLHF. The chain recombines TRBV4-3 with TRBJ1-6; TRBD1 is a possible D gene (6 bases). With 0 bases removed from V and 4 bases from J, the gap between germline ends came to 13 bases. CDR3 length: 17 amino acids. In germline, CDR1 is LGHNA, CDR2 YSLEER.

This chain joins TRBV7-6 and TRBJ2-7; the D is unclear. The germline CDR1 and CDR2 sequences are SGHVS and FNYEAQ. Trimming removed 5 bases at V and 7 bases at J, with 15 bases between. The CDR3 consists of 13 residues. The CDR3, as DNA: TGTGCCAGCAGCCCCGGCCTGAAACTAGAGCAGTACTTC. Protein sequence: CASSPGLKLEQYF.

V usage is TRBV30 and J usage is TRBJ1-2; 7 nucleotides match TRBD1. The CDR3 is made up of 13 amino acids. Losses at the gene ends were 2 bases for V and 6 bases for J; bases not matched to a gene: 6. Germline CDR1 reads GTSNPN; CDR2 reads SVGIG (reference sequence). The CDR3 here is CAWSRQGGDGYTF. The CDR3 DNA reads as TGTGCCTGGAGTAGACAGGGAGGGGATGGCTACACCTTC.

The rearrangement joins TRBV6-5 to TRBJ1-5; TRBD1 matches 9 bases. Per germline, CDR1 MNHEY and CDR2 SVGAGI. The CDR3 extends over 15 amino acids. With V trimmed by 6 bases and J by 9 bases, 12 bases remained unmatched. The DNA of the CDR3 is TGTGCCAGCAGCCGGGACAGGGAGGCGACGCGGCCCCAGCATTTT. This translates into CASSRDREATRPQHF.

CDR3 sequence: CASSEVLAGGRDEQFF. The CDR3 DNA is TGTGCCAGCAGTGAAGTCCTAGCGGGGGGCAGGGATGAGCAGTTCTTC. The genes are TRBV6-1 and TRBJ2-1; 11 bases map to TRBD2. With V trimmed by 1 base and J by 8 bases, 7 bases remained unmatched. This CDR3 spans 16 amino acids. Per germline, CDR1 MNHNS and CDR2 SASEGT.

J is TRBJ1-2 and V is TRBV4-3; D is ambiguous. The V gene lost 0 bases and the J gene lost 7 bases, with 15 bases spanning the gap. The germline V gene encodes CDR1 LGHNA and CDR2 YSLEER. This CDR3 comprises 15 residues. The CDR3 is CASSQDSTAWGGYTF. The CDR3 DNA reads TGCGCCAGCAGCCAAGATAGTACAGCCTGGGGTGGCTACACCTTC.